The next 10 T cell receptor beta chains were all read from a single sample in a study of CD8 T cells in ankylosing spondylitis. TCRdb passed the 5' RACE reads through MiXCR, listing each CDR3 protein once. The sample records about 220,000 distinct CDR3 sequences, about 10% being singletons. Sequencing was carried out using blood, either unsorted or a sorted T cell fraction (not recorded which). The receptors shown here come from a male donor with ankylosing spondylitis or in good health (not recorded which).

CDR3 DNA sequence: TGTGCCACCAACACAGGGATAGATACGCAGTATTTT. Translating gives CATNTGIDTQYF. The chain uses TRBV15 and TRBJ2-3; weak D call: TRBD1 (6 bases). Looked up from germline, CDR1 is LNHNV and CDR2 is YYDKDF (reference sequence). The CDR3 extends over 12 amino acids. V lost 7 bases and J 5 bases, leaving 10 bases between the germline ends.

This clonotype has a handful of counts. The V and J genes are TRBV20-1 and TRBJ2-2, with 8 bases aligning to TRBD2. The CDR3 sequence is 15 residues long. Germline CDR1 DFQATT, CDR2 SNEGSKA (reference sequence). J gave up 4 bases and V 3 bases, and 7 bases lay outside the gene matches. This CDR3 is CSASPRGGATGELFF. CDR3 DNA sequence: TGCAGTGCTAGTCCCCGGGGGGGCGCCACCGGGGAGCTGTTTTTT.

This clonotype was detected ten times or more. The chain joins TRBV7-2 to TRBJ2-7; D is uncertain. CDR3 size: 17 residues. The V gene lost 2 bases and the J gene lost 0 bases, with 17 bases spanning the gap. CDR1 and CDR2 (germline): SGHTA, FQGNSA. CDR3 coding DNA: TGTGCCAGCAGCTTAAATGGATTAGGCGTTCCCTCCTACGAGCAGTACTTC. Translated, it gives CASSLNGLGVPSYEQYF. The full variable domain, its missing parts supplied by reference TRBV7-2 and TRBJ2-7, is GAGVSQSPSNKVTEKGKDVELRCDPISGHTALYWYRQSLGQGLEFLIYFQGNSAPDKSGLPSDRFSAERTGGSVSTLTIQRTQQEDSAVYLCASSLNGLGVPSYEQYFGPGTRLTVT.

This clonotype was seen repeatedly, ten times or more. The chain uses TRBV27 and TRBJ2-3; unclear D gene. Trimming removed 1 base at V and 5 bases at J, with 7 bases between. The CDR3 covers 13 residues. Germline CDR1 MNHEY, CDR2 SMNVEV (reference sequence). CDR3 amino acids: CASSLLNRDTQYF. CDR3 nucleotides: TGTGCCAGCAGTTTATTAAACCGAGATACGCAGTATTTT.

The sample holds a few counts of this clonotype. The chain combines TRBV4-2 with TRBJ2-3, with 12 nucleotides matching TRBD2. Germline V gene sequence: CDR1 LGHNA, CDR2 YNFKEQ. This CDR3 region has 15 residues. The V gene end was trimmed by 6 bases and the J gene end by 2 bases; junction bases not matched to a gene: 3. The CDR3 nucleotides read TGTGCCAGCAGAGGACTAGCGGGGAACACAGATACGCAGTATTTT. This translates into CASRGLAGNTDTQYF.

Ten or more counts support this clonotype. The chain joins TRBV5-1 to TRBJ1-2, with TRBD1 matching over 7 bases. The CDR3 sequence is 13 residues long. V dropped 3 bases and J dropped 5; count of bases not matched to a gene: 4. The germline CDR1 and CDR2 sequences are SGHRS and YFSETQ. The CDR3 bases are TGCGCCAGCAGCTCCGGGACAGATTATGGCTACACCTTC. Amino acid sequence: CASSSGTDYGYTF.

The chain combines TRBV6-5 with TRBJ1-6, with 9 bases identical to TRBD1. CDR1 is MNHEY, CDR2 SVGAGI, per germline. Trimming removed 0 bases from V and 6 bases from J; junction bases left unmatched: 6. The CDR3 covers 17 residues. The CDR3 sequence is CASSYSGQGHSNSPLHF. The CDR3 nucleotides read TGTGCCAGCAGTTACTCGGGACAGGGTCATAGTAATTCACCCCTCCACTTT.

This clonotype has just a few counts. V is TRBV12-3 or TRBV12-4 and J is TRBJ1-2, with a tentative D call TRBD1 (6 bases). This CDR3 spans 13 amino acids. V lost 7 bases and J 6 bases, leaving 15 bases between the germline ends. The CDR3 coding sequence is TGTGCCAGCAAACCGCGGGGGGGGCATGGCTACACCTTC. Residues: CASKPRGGHGYTF.

This clonotype was seen only a few times. The chain has TRBV20-1 and TRBJ2-5; 7 bases match TRBD1. This CDR3 has 13 amino acids. Trimming cost V 7 bases and J 2 bases; bases outside gene matches: 7. CDR1 is DFQATT and CDR2 is SNEGSKA in the germline V gene (reference sequence). This CDR3 is CSGRTGPQETQYF. The CDR3 DNA sequence: TGCAGTGGCAGGACAGGTCCACAAGAGACCCAGTACTTC.

This clonotype was seen repeatedly, ten times or more. The chain is built from TRBV3-1 and TRBJ2-2; 7 bases agree with TRBD2. The CDR3 extends over 16 amino acids. Germline trimming cut 3 bases from V and 0 bases from J; bases unmatched to any gene: 4. CDR1 is LGHDT and CDR2 is YNNKEL in the germline V gene (reference sequence). The CDR3 nucleotides read TGTGCCAGCAGCCATGTCGGGGGGACGAACACCGGGGAGCTGTTTTTT. Amino acid sequence: CASSHVGGTNTGELFF.